This passage covers 31 T cell receptor beta chains from one sample sequenced in a study of early T cells in non-severe SARS-CoV-2 infection. TCRdb passed the 5' RACE reads through MiXCR, listing each CDR3 protein once. This table holds tens of thousands of distinct CDR3 sequences, 5.5% to 6.5% found once. The sample taken for sequencing was whole blood. Receptors originate from an adult who was a healthcare worker with PCR-confirmed SARS-CoV-2 infection or an uninfected control (not recorded which).

As to this clonotype: Possible read error: a much larger clone is one base away. V and J are TRBV28 and TRBJ1-3; the D is unclear. The CDR3 spans 15 residues. Germline lookup yields CDR1 MDHEN and CDR2 SYDVKM. The V end lost 6 bases, the J end lost 0 bases, and 12 bases lay between the germline ends. The CDR3 sequence is CASSSRRISGNTIYF. The CDR3 DNA is TGTGCCAGCAGCTCCAGGCGAATCTCTGGAAACACCATATATTTT.

This clonotype was observed at least ten times. The chain uses TRBV9 and TRBJ2-3; D possibly corresponds to TRBD2 (7 bases). Germline CDR1 and CDR2: SGDLS and YYNGEE. CDR3 size: 15 residues. With 3 bases removed from V and 0 bases from J, the gap between germline ends came to 11 bases. This chain's CDR3 is CASSEGGRSTDTQYF. The CDR3 coding sequence is TGTGCCAGCAGCGAGGGGGGGCGGAGCACAGATACGCAGTATTTT.

This clonotype was seen at least ten times. The chain employs TRBV7-3 and TRBJ2-5; D unclear. The germline CDR1 and CDR2 sequences are SGHTA and FQGTGA. The V end was cut by 3 bases, the J end by 4 bases, with 9 bases between. The CDR3 has 13 residues. The CDR3 region is CASSFGTGETQYF. In DNA, the CDR3 is TGTGCCAGCAGCTTCGGAACCGGAGAGACCCAGTACTTC.

This clonotype came up many times. The chain recombines TRBV12-3 or TRBV12-4 with TRBJ2-1; 7 bases are a match to TRBD1. The CDR3 covers 15 residues. V shed 1 base, J shed 4 bases, and the junction held 4 bases outside the gene matches. The CDR3 here is CASSLGRDSYNEQFF. The CDR3 DNA follows: TGTGCCAGCAGTTTAGGCCGGGACAGTTACAATGAGCAGTTCTTC.

This clonotype is classed as medium-sized. The chain's CDR3 is CASSFPAPPSPNTEAFF. The DNA for the CDR3 is TGTGCCAGCAGCTTCCCCGCTCCCCCTTCTCCCAACACTGAAGCTTTCTTT. The V gene is TRBV11-2, the J gene TRBJ1-1; D remains ambiguous. CDR1 and CDR2 from the germline V gene are SGHAT and FQNNGV. Deletions cut 3 bases from V and 2 bases from J, with 19 bases between. The CDR3 is 17 residues long.

This clonotype appeared many times. The gene calls are TRBV30 and TRBJ1-1; no definite D call. Between the trimmed V and J ends, which lost 7 bases and 4 bases, there was a span of 7 bases. CDR1 GTSNPN and CDR2 SVGIG come from the germline V gene (reference sequence). CDR3 length equals 10 residues. This CDR3 reads CALDRTEAFF. The CDR3, as DNA: TGTGCCTTGGACCGCACTGAAGCTTTCTTT.

The chain links TRBV10-3 to TRBJ2-3; 10 nucleotides line up with TRBD1. CDR1 is ENHRY, CDR2 SYGVKD, per germline. After removal of 6 bases from V and 6 bases from J, the junction contained 0 bases not matched to a gene. The CDR3 has 12 residues. The CDR3 sequence: CAIRDRGDTQYF. Here the CDR3 DNA reads TGTGCCATCAGGGACAGGGGGGATACGCAGTATTTT.

This clonotype was seen at least ten times. V and J are TRBV10-1 and TRBJ1-1; possible D gene TRBD1, 5 bases. Germline-derived CDR1 and CDR2 are WNHNN and SYGVQD (reference sequence). The V end was cut by 0 bases, the J end by 2 bases, with 13 bases between. This CDR3 is built from 16 residues. CDR3 coding DNA: TGCGCCAGCAGTGAGTCGCGACCCTGGGGCAACACTGAAGCTTTCTTT. Amino acids: CASSESRPWGNTEAFF.

The chain combines TRBV7-8 with TRBJ1-2; weak D call: TRBD1 (5 bases). This CDR3 spans 16 amino acids. Trimming stripped 1 base from V and 4 bases from J, with 16 bases between. Germline V gene data show CDR1 as SGHVS and CDR2 as FQNEAQ. CDR3 loop: CASSLDPGGGLYGYTF. The CDR3 nucleotides read TGTGCCAGCAGCTTAGATCCTGGGGGAGGACTCTATGGCTACACCTTC.

This clonotype was observed many times. This chain links TRBV19 with TRBJ2-1, with D perhaps TRBD2 (6 bases). CDR1 is LNHDA, CDR2 SQIVND, per germline (reference sequence). Trimming pared 8 bases from V and 10 bases from J, leaving 24 bases between. The CDR3 has 15 amino acids. The CDR3 loop reads CASDPTGLSLKEQFF. Here the CDR3 DNA reads TGTGCCAGTGACCCAACGGGACTTTCCCTCAAAGAGCAGTTCTTC. The entire variable domain, with the rest obtained from reference TRBV19 and TRBJ2-1, is as follows: DGGITQSPKYLFRKEGQNVTLSCEQNLNHDAMYWYRQDPGQGLRLIYYSQIVNDFQKGDIAEGYSVSREKKESFPLTVTSAQKNPTAFYLCASDPTGLSLKEQFFGPGTRLTVL.

This clonotype was found a few times. The chain couples TRBV7-2 to TRBJ2-5; 12 bases map to TRBD2. Germline V gene lookup returns CDR1 SGHTA and CDR2 FQGNSA. V shed 5 bases and J 9 bases; nucleotides not matched to a gene: 10. This CDR3 spans 15 amino acids. The CDR3 DNA reads as TGTGCCAGCAGCCACCGACTAGCGGGGGTACAGGCCCAGTACTTC. This encodes CASSHRLAGVQAQYF.

This clonotype has a count of ten or more. The chain recombines TRBV6-1 with TRBJ2-5; weak D call: TRBD2 (5 bases). V lost 4 bases to trimming and J lost 2 bases, with 14 bases between them. The CDR3 loop spans 15 amino acids. Germline-derived CDR1 and CDR2 are MNHNS and SASEGT. In DNA, the CDR3 is TGTGCCAGCAGTGTCGGGGATCACTTTCAAGAGACCCAGTACTTC. Protein: CASSVGDHFQETQYF.

This clonotype was recorded at least ten times. V is TRBV6-5 and J is TRBJ1-4; 8 nucleotides align to TRBD1. From germline, CDR1 is MNHEY and CDR2 SVGAGI. Unmatched junction bases numbered 12, after V lost 4 bases and J lost 2 bases. This CDR3 spans 18 amino acids. The CDR3 protein is CASSFRQGIPATNEKLFF. CDR3 in DNA: TGTGCCAGCAGTTTTCGACAGGGGATCCCCGCCACTAATGAAAAACTGTTTTTT.

This clonotype was detected only a few times. The chain joins TRBV9 to TRBJ1-1, with a possible D match to TRBD1 (5 bases). Germline V gene lookup returns CDR1 SGDLS and CDR2 YYNGEE. CDR3 length: 18 residues. Between the trimmed V and J ends, which lost 3 bases and 3 bases, there was a span of 24 bases. The CDR3 loop reads CASSEGGAGFLGDTEAFF. CDR3 DNA: TGTGCCAGCAGCGAAGGAGGAGCAGGGTTTTTAGGTGACACTGAAGCTTTCTTT.

This clonotype was seen at least ten times. J is TRBJ1-6 and V is TRBV6-2 or TRBV6-3; D is possibly TRBD1 (5 bases). In germline, CDR1 is MNHEY, CDR2 SVGEGT. The ends were cut back, 9 bases at V and 7 bases at J, with 16 bases in the middle. CDR3 size: 14 residues. CDR3 region: CASIPGPSNSPLHF. The CDR3 DNA follows: TGTGCCAGTATCCCGGGACCGAGCAATTCACCCCTCCACTTT.

The gene calls are TRBV6-1 and TRBJ2-1; D is undetermined. The CDR3 runs to 13 residues. The V gene lost 4 bases and the J gene lost 10 bases, with 14 bases spanning the gap. Germline V gene data show CDR1 as MNHNS and CDR2 as SASEGT. The CDR3 bases are TGTGCCAGCAGTGGACTCGTCCTCTTGGAGCAGTTCTTC. Protein sequence: CASSGLVLLEQFF.

This clonotype has just a few counts. The genes are TRBV7-8 and TRBJ1-4, with D perhaps matching TRBD1 (6 bases). The germline gives CDR1 SGHVS, CDR2 FQNEAQ. Deletions cut 1 base from V and 6 bases from J, with 9 bases between. The CDR3 has 14 residues. DNA for the CDR3: TGTGCCAGCAGCTTAGACAGGGATGATGAAAAACTGTTTTTT. Protein sequence: CASSLDRDDEKLFF. The full variable domain, with the rest looked up from reference TRBV7-8 and TRBJ1-4, is GAGVSQSPRYKVAKRGQDVALRCDPISGHVSLFWYQQALGQGPEFLTYFQNEAQLDKSGLPSDRFFAERPEGSVSTLKIQRTQQEDSAVYLCASSLDRDDEKLFFGSGTQLSVL.

This clonotype was counted many times. The chain couples TRBV29-1 to TRBJ2-1; a possible D gene is TRBD1 (5 bases). Germline CDR1 reads SQVTM; CDR2 reads ANQGSEA. The CDR3 spans 15 residues. The V end was cut by 0 bases, the J end by 3 bases, with 12 bases between. DNA for the CDR3: TGCAGCGTTGAAGATAGGCAGGGCTACTACAATGAGCAGTTCTTC. It specifies CSVEDRQGYYNEQFF.

The genes are TRBV14 and TRBJ2-2; D is uncertain. Trimming shortened V by 0 bases and J by 0 bases, and 8 bases separated the two germline ends. This CDR3 has 16 amino acids. Per the germline V gene, CDR1 is SGHDN and CDR2 is FVKESK. The CDR3, as DNA: TGTGCCAGCAGCCAAGATATGACGGCGAACACCGGGGAGCTGTTTTTT. It encodes CASSQDMTANTGELFF.

The table lists this clonotype with many counts. This chain uses TRBV10-1 with TRBJ2-2; D not resolved. Trimming removed 2 bases from V and 0 bases from J, with 13 bases in between. There are 17 residues in the CDR3. Germline values: CDR1 WNHNN, CDR2 SYGVQD (reference sequence). Here the CDR3 reads CASSESFGPANTGELFF. The CDR3 coding sequence is TGCGCCAGCAGTGAGAGTTTTGGCCCCGCGAACACCGGGGAGCTGTTTTTT.

This clonotype showed up many times. The CDR3 bases are TGTGCCAGCAGCTTTCCCCGGACCGGGACGGTTAGCAATCAGCCCCAGCATTTT. Amino acids: CASSFPRTGTVSNQPQHF. The chain is built from TRBV7-4 and TRBJ1-5; D might be TRBD1 (5 bases). CDR3 size: 18 residues. The V end was cut by 3 bases, the J end by 0 bases, with 18 bases between. Germline V gene sequence: CDR1 SGHVT, CDR2 SQSDAQ.

This clonotype has ten or more counts. The chain combines TRBV18 with TRBJ2-3; TRBD2 agrees at 7 bases. After removal of 5 bases from V and 1 base from J, the junction contained 0 bases not matched to a gene. The CDR3 is made up of 13 amino acids. CDR1 is KGHSH and CDR2 is LQKENI in the germline V gene. CDR3 amino acids: CASSAGGTDTQYF. Written as DNA, the CDR3 is TGTGCCAGCTCAGCGGGAGGCACAGATACGCAGTATTTT.

At least ten counts were recorded for this clonotype. The chain is built from TRBV7-2 and TRBJ2-7, with D hard to call. CDR1 and CDR2 from the germline V gene are SGHTA and FQGNSA. The CDR3 spans 16 residues. V was trimmed by 2 bases and J by 0 bases, leaving 14 bases between them. CDR3 coding DNA: TGTGCCAGCAGCTTACTCGGAGCGCTTAGCTCCTACGAGCAGTACTTC. It codes for CASSLLGALSSYEQYF.

CDR3 DNA: TGTGCCAGCTCCCTCCGGGACTCTGAAAAACTGTTTTTT. The encoded protein is CASSLRDSEKLFF. The rearrangement joins TRBV18 to TRBJ1-4; perhaps TRBD1 as D (5 bases). Germline V lookup: CDR1 KGHSH, CDR2 LQKENI. Trimming took off 6 bases at V and 7 bases at J, with 12 bases between the two ends. The CDR3 length is 13 residues. Looking up the rest from reference TRBV18 and TRBJ1-4 gives the full variable domain: NAGVMQNPRHLVRRRGQEARLRCSPMKGHSHVYWYRQLPEEGLKFMVYLQKENIIDESGMPKERFSAEFPKEGPSILRIQQVVRGDSAAYFCASSLRDSEKLFFGSGTQLSVL.

The chain links TRBV6-2 or TRBV6-3 to TRBJ1-5; no reliable D call. The CDR3 has 15 amino acids. Germline loops: CDR1 MNHEY, CDR2 SVGEGT. The germline V and J ends were trimmed by 8 bases and 0 bases, with 14 bases remaining between them. The CDR3, as DNA: TGTGCCAGCCCGTCGAGTTTCAGTAGCAATCAGCCCCAGCATTTT. Protein: CASPSSFSSNQPQHF.

This clonotype showed up many times. The genes are TRBV20-1 and TRBJ2-7, with D perhaps matching TRBD1 or TRBD2 (5 bases each). The germline gives CDR1 DFQATT, CDR2 SNEGSKA (reference sequence). CDR3 length: 15 amino acids. The germline V and J ends were trimmed by 6 bases and 0 bases, with 18 bases remaining between them. CDR3 sequence reads: CSARPPGTASYEQYF. The CDR3 DNA follows: TGCAGTGCCCGCCCCCCCGGGACGGCCTCCTACGAGCAGTACTTC.

This clonotype appeared many times. The chain has TRBV20-1 and TRBJ1-2; D is undetermined. Germline V CDR1 and CDR2: DFQATT, SNEGSKA (reference sequence). CDR3 length: 14 residues. V lost 6 bases to trimming and J lost 4 bases, with 18 bases between them. The DNA of the CDR3 is TGCAGTGCCATAAACCCCGGTGTCGGCTATGGCTACACCTTC. Encoded protein: CSAINPGVGYGYTF.

This clonotype showed up many times. The chain employs TRBV6-6 and TRBJ1-3; D possibly corresponds to TRBD1 (5 bases). In germline, CDR1 is MNHNY, CDR2 SVGAGI (reference sequence). V lost 2 bases and J lost 0, with 8 bases in between. The CDR3 totals 15 residues. CDR3 residues: CASSYGASSGNTIYF. Written as DNA, the CDR3 is TGTGCCAGCAGTTACGGGGCATCCTCTGGAAACACCATATATTTT.

This clonotype was seen repeatedly, ten times or more. The chain employs TRBV5-8 and TRBJ1-1; D perhaps matches TRBD1 (5 bases). Trimming removed 3 bases at V and 10 bases at J, with 22 bases between. CDR1 and CDR2 (germline): SGHTS, YDEGEE. This CDR3 comprises 15 residues. CDR3 in DNA: TGTGCCAGCAGCTCGCGGGGATTGACAGATTTGATAGCTTTCTTT. It codes for CASSSRGLTDLIAFF.

This clonotype was seen at least ten times. The chain combines TRBV12-3 or TRBV12-4 with TRBJ2-5; D may correspond to TRBD1 or TRBD2 (5 bases each). This CDR3 region has 16 residues. V shed 1 base and J shed 5 bases, with 17 bases lying between them. CDR3 amino acids: CASSLGSAVWGETQYF. The CDR3 coding sequence is TGTGCCAGCAGTTTAGGGTCAGCCGTCTGGGGGGAGACCCAGTACTTC.

The J gene is TRBJ2-1, the V gene TRBV29-1; 9 nucleotides match TRBD1. The junction had 5 bases not matched to a gene; V was cut back by 5 bases and J by 0 bases. This CDR3 contains 15 residues. Germline V lookup: CDR1 SQVTM, CDR2 ANQGSEA. The CDR3, as DNA: TGCAGCGTTCCGGGACAGGGCTCCTCCTACAATGAGCAGTTCTTC. Translation: CSVPGQGSSYNEQFF.